This T cell receptor beta chain was sequenced in a study of blood T cell repertoires in COVID-19. Overall study context: There were acute and convalescent COVID-19 samples, and they came from the United States, Italy and Spain.

In the original processing: How many nucleated cells were present was estimated from reference gene primer amplification. Assay used: immunoSEQ multiplex PCR; TCRdb lists only in-frame clones, some missing. Clone size and V and J calls were adopted from that table, with D and trimming inferred from the DNA. The sample carries around 260,000 clones, about 85% recorded once. Germline CDR1 and CDR2: MNHEY and SMNVEV (reference sequence). Trimming cost V 8 bases and J 8 bases, with 19 bases left between them. The CDR3 extends over 14 amino acids. The sequence was obtained from a human donor with COVID-19, enrolled during active disease. The donor label of this sample is uncertain. The specimen was peripheral blood. This chain connects TRBV27 to TRBJ1-5, with D maybe TRBD1 (6 bases). The CDR3 DNA sequence: TGTGCCAGCCAAACGGGGGGGGGCAGCGAGCCCCAGCATTTT. Its translation: CASQTGGGSEPQHF.